This is a list of T cell receptor beta chains from one sample in a study of T cell repertoires and HLA-DP antigens. The antigens for these receptors are not known. Profiled with immunoSEQ multiplex PCR; TCRdb holds only in-frame clones, not every one. The profile shows approximately 100,000 clones, around 86% of them singletons. The sample taken for sequencing was CD4+ T cells from PBMCs. These receptors all come from a man in his forties or fifties in good health and CMV-seronegative. CDR3s include the opening cysteine and the closing phenylalanine or tryptophan. D genes are given only for firm matches. Some rows have no size entry. The others give once, few or many, or a class for an expanded clone.

J,size,D,V,CDR3,DNA
TRBJ1-5,.,TRBD1,TRBV2,CASGLTGQGNQPQHF,TGTGCCAGCGGGTTGACAGGGCAGGGCAATCAGCCCCAGCATTTT
TRBJ1-2,.,.,TRBV21-1,CASSKGNYGYTF,TGTGCCAGCAGCAAAGGGAACTATGGCTACACCTTC
TRBJ2-7,.,.,TRBV11-3,CASSLDSTRTYEQYF,TGTGCCAGCAGCTTAGATTCAACTAGAACCTACGAGCAGTACTTC
TRBJ2-7,.,.,TRBV28,CASTPLGLNSYEQYF,TGTGCCAGCACCCCTTTGGGGCTGAATTCCTACGAGCAGTACTTC
TRBJ1-3,.,.,TRBV29-1,CSVKGVVPGNTIYF,TGCAGCGTAAAGGGAGTTGTCCCTGGAAACACCATATATTTT
TRBJ2-1,.,.,TRBV25-1,CASRSSQHNEQFF,TGTGCCAGCAGGAGCTCACAGCACAATGAGCAGTTCTTC
TRBJ2-3,.,TRBD2,TRBV5-4,CASSLGTGLAGGLDTQYF,TGTGCCAGCAGCTTGGGGACTGGGCTAGCGGGGGGGTTAGATACGCAGTATTTT
TRBJ1-5,.,.,TRBV10-3,CAISDRGGEQPQHF,TGTGCCATCAGTGATAGGGGAGGGGAACAGCCCCAGCATTTT
TRBJ2-1,.,TRBD2,TRBV11-2,CASSQLGLVPPHNEQFF,TGTGCCAGCAGCCAGCTCGGACTAGTCCCGCCACACAATGAGCAGTTCTTC
TRBJ2-3,.,TRBD2,TRBV7-9,CASKKTRTRSGPDTQYF,TGTGCCAGCAAGAAAACCCGGACTAGATCTGGGCCAGATACGCAGTATTTT
TRBJ2-7,.,TRBD2,TRBV7-2,CASSLAGLDIYEQYF,TGTGCCAGCAGCTTGGCGGGACTAGATATTTACGAGCAGTACTTC
TRBJ2-7,.,TRBD2,TRBV6-5,CASAGTSGTYEQYF,TGTGCCAGCGCTGGGACTAGCGGAACCTACGAGCAGTACTTC
TRBJ2-3,.,.,TRBV6-5,CASSYTHNPTDTQYF,TGTGCCAGCAGTTACACGCATAACCCCACAGATACGCAGTATTTT
TRBJ2-7,.,TRBD1,TRBV29-1,CSSRQGYEQYF,TGCAGCTCCAGACAGGGCTACGAGCAGTACTTC
TRBJ2-1,.,TRBD2,TRBV18,CASSLRVAGDEQFF,TGTGCCAGCTCCCTCCGGGTAGCGGGGGATGAGCAGTTCTTC
TRBJ2-3,.,.,TRBV9,CASRAGKGGKSTDTQYF,TGTGCCAGCAGGGCCGGGAAAGGCGGAAAAAGCACAGATACGCAGTATTTT
TRBJ1-1,.,.,TRBV11-2,CASSLDFAGWDTEAFF,TGTGCCAGCAGCTTAGATTTTGCAGGGTGGGACACTGAAGCTTTCTTT
TRBJ1-1,.,.,TRBV28,CASSGGGELNTEAFF,TGTGCCAGCAGTGGGGGTGGGGAACTCAACACTGAAGCTTTCTTT
TRBJ2-2,.,.,TRBV9,CASSVRPRAVTGELFF,TGTGCCAGCAGCGTACGCCCAAGGGCGGTCACCGGGGAGCTGTTTTTT
TRBJ2-7,.,.,TRBV28,CASSLGLLYEQYF,TGTGCCAGCAGTTTGGGACTCTTATACGAGCAGTACTTC
TRBJ2-6,.,.,TRBV15,CATSRVDSGANVLTF,TGTGCCACCAGCAGAGTAGACTCTGGGGCCAACGTCCTGACTTTC
TRBJ2-1,.,TRBD2,TRBV27,CASRRGLAGLDNEQFF,TGTGCCAGCAGGAGAGGACTAGCGGGACTCGACAATGAGCAGTTCTTC
TRBJ2-3,.,.,TRBV2,CASSDSAFMTDTQYF,TGTGCCAGCAGTGATTCGGCTTTTATGACAGATACGCAGTATTTT
TRBJ2-1,once,TRBD2,TRBV28,CASRTIRGAGGTPNEQFF,TGTGCCAGCAGAACTATAAGGGGTGCGGGAGGGACACCGAATGAGCAGTTCTTC
TRBJ2-3,once,.,TRBV11-2,CAITEGRDTQYF,TGTGCCATCACAGAAGGACGGGATACGCAGTATTTT
TRBJ2-1,.,TRBD2,TRBV6-4,CASPRAGLAGVVRINEQFF,TGTGCCAGCCCAAGAGCCGGACTAGCGGGAGTCGTCAGGATCAATGAGCAGTTCTTC
TRBJ1-4,.,TRBD1,TRBV5-8,CASSFRTGIVNEKLFF,TGTGCCAGCAGCTTTCGGACAGGGATCGTTAATGAAAAACTGTTTTTT
TRBJ2-2,.,TRBD2,TRBV5-1,CASSLGGLAGEGANTGELFF,TGCGCCAGCAGCTTGGGGGGACTAGCGGGAGAGGGCGCGAACACCGGGGAGCTGTTTTTT
TRBJ2-2,.,TRBD1,TRBV6-1,CASQDRGLIGELFF,TGTGCCAGCCAGGACAGGGGGTTGATCGGGGAGCTGTTTTTT
TRBJ2-5,once,.,TRBV10-2,CASIGVRETQYF,TGCGCCAGCATCGGAGTCCGGGAGACCCAGTACTTC
TRBJ2-5,.,.,TRBV5-1,CASSLGDDIETQYF,TGCGCCAGCAGCTTGGGTGACGACATAGAGACCCAGTACTTC
TRBJ1-2,.,.,TRBV18,CASSPGKGVHGYTF,TGTGCCAGCTCACCAGGGAAGGGGGTCCATGGCTACACCTTC
TRBJ2-5,few,.,TRBV9,CASSPNSQTQYF,TGTGCCAGCAGCCCTAATAGTCAGACCCAGTACTTC
TRBJ1-2,.,.,TRBV5-6,CASSLAGGAHGYTF,TGTGCCAGCAGTCTCGCGGGGGGCGCACATGGCTACACCTTC
TRBJ2-1,once,TRBD1,TRBV11-2,CASSLEGTGGIYNEQFF,TGTGCCAGCAGCTTAGAAGGGACAGGGGGTATCTACAATGAGCAGTTCTTC
TRBJ2-7,once,TRBD2,TRBV27,CASSPRMGLAGVSLSYEQYF,TGTGCCAGCAGTCCGAGAATGGGACTAGCGGGAGTCTCCCTCTCCTACGAGCAGTACTTC
TRBJ2-6,.,.,TRBV7-2,CASSLAAGSSGANVLTF,TGTGCCAGCAGCTTAGCGGCAGGGTCCTCTGGGGCCAACGTCCTGACTTTC
TRBJ2-6,.,.,TRBV30,CAWSSFNVLTF,TGTGCCTGGAGCTCCTTTAACGTCCTGACTTTC
TRBJ1-1,.,.,TRBV27,CASRNREKGTEAFF,TGTGCCAGCAGAAACAGGGAAAAGGGAACTGAAGCTTTCTTT
TRBJ2-2,.,.,TRBV27,CASSSQSAGELFF,TGTGCCAGCAGTTCCCAGTCTGCCGGGGAGCTGTTTTTT
TRBJ2-7,.,.,TRBV28,CASSSTRPYEQYF,TGTGCCAGCAGTTCGACCCGGCCCTACGAGCAGTACTTC
TRBJ2-7,once,TRBD2,TRBV5-1,CASSSTSVSSEQYF,TGCGCCAGCAGCTCGACTAGCGTGTCTTCCGAGCAGTACTTC
TRBJ2-7,.,.,TRBV18,CASSLKGDNEQYF,TGTGCCAGCTCACTAAAGGGGGATAACGAGCAGTACTTC
TRBJ2-5,.,TRBD1,TRBV2,CAVSRGRETQYF,TGTGCCGTCTCCAGGGGGCGGGAGACCCAGTACTTC
TRBJ2-3,.,.,TRBV4-3,CASSQASALLGDTQYF,TGCGCCAGCAGCCAAGCTAGCGCCTTATTGGGGGATACGCAGTATTTT
TRBJ2-1,.,TRBD2,TRBV5-4,CASSRGGAYNEQFF,TGTGCCAGCAGCCGGGGGGGCGCGTACAATGAGCAGTTCTTC